Each of the 12 T cell receptor beta chains below was sequenced from the same sample in a study of cytomegalovirus exposure and HLA in healthy donors. Sequencing was performed with immunoSEQ multiplex PCR; in TCRdb, only in-frame clones are kept and a portion is missing. The data show tens of thousands of clones, 90% to 95% seen once. The sample was PBMCs. These receptors were obtained from a woman aged 25-40 years in good health and CMV-seronegative.

The chain is built from TRBV9 and TRBJ2-7; no clear D. Germline V gives CDR1 SGDLS, CDR2 YYNGEE. The length of the CDR3 is 13 residues. V lost 4 bases and J lost 6, with 14 bases in between. The CDR3 DNA reads as TGTGCCAGCAGCCCGAACCAACCGGGCGAGCAGTACTTC. Translated, it gives CASSPNQPGEQYF.

This rearrangement joins TRBV6-1 to TRBJ1-1; D is uncertain. The CDR3 consists of 14 residues. Deletions cut 2 bases from V and 1 base from J, with 8 bases between. The germline V gene encodes CDR1 MNHNS and CDR2 SASEGT. The CDR3 nucleotides read TGTGCCAGCAGTGAACTAGCCGGGAACACTGAAGCTTTCTTT. Translated: CASSELAGNTEAFF.

This clone has just one count. V and J are TRBV18 and TRBJ1-3; perhaps TRBD1 as D (6 bases). This CDR3 is 15 amino acids long. Trimming took 3 bases from V and 4 from J, leaving 13 bases between them. The germline V gene encodes CDR1 KGHSH and CDR2 LQKENI. CDR3 DNA: TGTGCCAGCTCACCCTCAAGAGGGGGAGGAAACACCATATATTTT. Its protein is CASSPSRGGGNTIYF.

The rearrangement links TRBV14 to TRBJ1-2; D perhaps matches TRBD1 (5 bases). Germline CDR1 and CDR2: SGHDN and FVKESK. The CDR3 sequence is 15 residues long. Trimming stripped 0 bases from V and 3 bases from J, with 11 bases between. For the CDR3, the DNA is TGTGCCAGCAGCCAAGATTCAGGGTCTCACTATGGCTACACCTTC. Translation gives CASSQDSGSHYGYTF.

The V and J genes are TRBV7-6 and TRBJ2-2; perhaps TRBD2 as D (5 bases). There are 15 residues in the CDR3. Trimming cost V 5 bases and J 2 bases, with 12 bases left between them. Germline V gene sequence: CDR1 SGHVS, CDR2 FNYEAQ. CDR3 protein: CASSPGLLNTGELFF. The CDR3 DNA follows: TGTGCCAGCAGCCCCGGACTCCTTAACACCGGGGAGCTGTTTTTT.

This chain uses TRBV7-9 with TRBJ1-2, with 10 bases aligning to TRBD1. J lost 6 bases, V lost 4 bases, and 11 bases had no gene match. Germline values: CDR1 SEHNR, CDR2 FQNEAQ (reference sequence). The CDR3 loop spans 16 amino acids. The CDR3, as DNA: TGTGCCAGCAGCTCGACTGGGACAGGGGAAAGGCATGGCTACACCTTC. It yields the protein CASSSTGTGERHGYTF.

The V and J genes are TRBV6-6 and TRBJ1-1, with TRBD1 as a possible D gene (6 bases). V was pared by 5 bases and J by 5 bases, with 18 bases between. This CDR3 contains 15 residues. Germline lookup yields CDR1 MNHNY and CDR2 SVGAGI (reference sequence). The CDR3 DNA sequence: TGTGCCAGCAGTAACCTACAGGGTGGGTCAACTGAAGCTTTCTTT. It is translated as CASSNLQGGSTEAFF.

The chain couples TRBV7-2 to TRBJ2-3; 12 bases map to TRBD2. J was trimmed by 2 bases and V by 2 bases; bases with no gene match: 8. Germline CDR1 and CDR2: SGHTA and FQGNSA. The CDR3 has 18 amino acids. The CDR3 nucleotides read TGTGCCAGCAGCTTATTCCGGGCTAGCGGGAGGGACACAGATACGCAGTATTTT. Protein product: CASSLFRASGRDTDTQYF.

The chain employs TRBV5-1 and TRBJ2-5; D not certain. The germline CDR1 and CDR2 sequences are SGHRS and YFSETQ. CDR3 length equals 13 residues. Deletions cut 0 bases from V and 5 bases from J, with 8 bases between. CDR3 protein: CASSLGGTETQYF. The CDR3 region has the DNA TGCGCCAGCAGCTTGGGAGGCACGGAGACCCAGTACTTC.

The V gene is TRBV5-1, the J gene TRBJ2-3, with 7 bases matching TRBD2. The CDR3 runs 17 residues. CDR1 and CDR2 (germline): SGHRS, YFSETQ. The V gene end was trimmed by 4 bases and the J gene end by 1 base; junction bases not matched to a gene: 12. DNA of the CDR3: TGCGCCAGCAGCCCCGTTTTTGGGAGCGGGGGCACAGATACGCAGTATTTT. Translating it yields CASSPVFGSGGTDTQYF.

The chain uses TRBV27 and TRBJ2-1; a possible D gene is TRBD2 (6 bases). V lost 0 bases and J 3 bases, leaving 9 bases between the germline ends. The CDR3 extends over 15 amino acids. Germline CDR1 and CDR2: MNHEY and SMNVEV (reference sequence). Here the CDR3 reads CASSLSPSDYNEQFF. The CDR3 DNA reads TGTGCCAGCAGTTTATCCCCTAGCGACTACAATGAGCAGTTCTTC.

V usage is TRBV27 and J usage is TRBJ2-1; the match to TRBD1 covers 9 bases. Looked up from germline, CDR1 is MNHEY and CDR2 is SMNVEV (reference sequence). J was trimmed by 3 bases and V by 6 bases; bases with no gene match: 3. This CDR3 is 14 amino acids long. As DNA, the CDR3 is TGTGCCAGCAGCTTGGACAGGGGCTACAATGAGCAGTTCTTC. This codes for CASSLDRGYNEQFF.